A selection of T cell receptor beta chains follows, all from one sample in a study of cytomegalovirus exposure and HLA in healthy donors. The assay was immunoSEQ multiplex PCR, and TCRdb's table has in-frame clones only and misses some. The sample contains tens of thousands of clones, 75% to 80% of which appear only once. The sequenced material came from PBMCs. These receptors came from a woman aged 40 to 49 in good health and CMV-seropositive. Both conserved end residues are part of each CDR3. The listing skips clone size in some rows; elsewhere it reads once, few, many or a size class.

>.|TRBV27
CASSLELAGGGHNEQFF
>.|TRBV5-1
CASSVTGPPYEQYF
>.|TRBV7-3
CASSTQGDSGNTIYF
>.|TRBV10-2
CASSESTGARYGYTF
>.|TRBV28
CASQGPGDKTYNEQFF
>.|TRBV19
CASSYGTGGYEQYF
>.|TRBV7-8
CASSLGREFDEQFF
>.|TRBV9
CASSVGGQGPNTEAFF
>once|TRBV10-3
CAIRAGEGSPLHF
>few|TRBV7-8
CASSVYIAGGTDTQYF
>.|TRBV28
CASSFGGVKGEQYF
>.|TRBV19
CASSTDRGFPYEQYF
>.|TRBV6-1
CASSREGGSGNTIYF
>.|TRBV6-5
CASGPAERTYNEQFF
>few|TRBV4-1
CASSQDLGQGHQPQHF
>.|TRBV29-1
CSVNPYYTF
>.|TRBV7-8
CASSLGWNSGGVETQYF
>once|TRBV6-1
CASSIAGGSYNEQFF
>.|TRBV7-8
CASGTASADTQYF
>.|TRBV29-1
CSVEKLASGSTDTQYF
>.|TRBV9
CASSVGVGRAGNEQFF
>.|TRBV4-3
CASSQNSGGDETQYF
>.|TRBV14
CASSLQENTEAFF
>.|TRBV28
CASSQSWTSGTYKRYEQYF
>.|TRBV29-1
CSVPGGESNYGYTF
>.|TRBV10-3
CAISGGTSGTGELFF
>.|TRBV6-1
CASSLGQLFF
>.|TRBV28
CASSLEGGSNQPQHF
>.|TRBV10-3
CATGQGGGIGELFF
>.|TRBV6-6
CASSGGQGAREQYF
>once|TRBV9
CASSVSGANTGELFF
>.|TRBV27
CASSLGGNGQPQHF